This entry concerns a single T cell receptor (beta chain). This clone was seen once. The clone's antigen remains unknown. No qualities accompany the bases; no much larger clone lies one base away. The data are from a study of cytomegalovirus exposure and HLA in healthy donors (dated by TCRdb to 2016 to 2017). For the wider study: In an earlier analysis of 450 to 750 of the donors, approximately 300 Gb of sequence data and some 120 million unique TCR beta sequences from 180 million or so T cells were reported. About 300 gigabases of sequencing data and 80 million or so unique TCR sequences were included in an early release covering under 650 HLA-typed donors. Of the 398 genotyped donors, roughly 76% were placed in the genetic ancestry cluster associated with self-reported Caucasian donors. The study was designed to test whether signatures of past pathogen exposure could be identified by cataloging public T cell receptors. Using immunosequencing, the study profiled T cell repertoires from about 620 subjects and related those repertoires to cytomegalovirus serostatus. A separate validation cohort of more than 100 different subjects was used in addition to the roughly 670-subject first cohort. To predict cytomegalovirus infection status, the study brought together high-throughput TCR immunosequencing, statistical association of individual TCRs with disease status, and machine learning. A later analysis re-analyzed previously published TCR beta repertoires from roughly 600 donors and added high-resolution HLA genotyping to study TCR occurrence patterns. The later analysis used no new phenotypic data to find candidate immune exposures, relying instead on TCR beta sequences and their occurrence across donors. In an earlier analysis of 587 of the donors, high-throughput TCR beta sequencing was used to judge whether each TCR beta V gene segment behaved as functional or pseudogenic. Donor age, sex, ethnicity and CMV serostatus were collected together with the repertoire data. A later genetic analysis used genome-wide SNP genotypes for about three fifths of the roughly 700 donors, treating that subset as a discovery cohort. Every repertoire in the discovery cohort had been generated on one and the same sequencing platform. Class I and class II HLA loci were covered by the typing at four-digit resolution. Typing coverage differed by locus: A, B, C, DRB1 and DQB1 were typed in about 620-640 donors, DQA1 in roughly 500, DPA1 in nearly 610, and DPB1 in just under 490. A handful of DR-DQ haplotypes were handled as single units for association and clustering because linkage in the cohort was strong. Across about 380 genotyped donors of the cohort, an average of about 240,000 unique TCR beta nucleotide sequences per donor were sequenced, and 15% to 20% of those sequences were non-productive.

V and J lose 3 bases and 0 bases, and a span of 10 bases separates them. The CDR3 spans 15 residues, from the cysteine through the phenylalanine. Just CDR3 DNA is preserved here, 45 bases in frame from base 1. The germline V gene yields SGHTA for CDR1 and FQGNSA for CDR2. Paper-wide results and their limitations: Because HLA typing was missing for some donors at each locus, association tests included only the typed subset. When HLA alleles, especially DR and DQ, strongly co-occurred, TCR associations were difficult to assign to individual alleles. In a later analysis, the rate of TCR association differed among HLA loci, with DRB1 alleles having the most associated TCRs and HLA-C alleles having the fewest. For the cohort, immune exposure information was limited to CMV serostatus. Several of the top co-occurrence clusters appeared to be linked to parvovirus B19, influenza, CMV and Epstein-Barr virus, according to a later analysis. Because counts were too low, approximately 18 rarely observed V segments, including chromosome 9 orphons, were excluded from the earlier analysis of 587 of the donors. A further reported finding was that TCR beta sequences accurately predicted the HLA-A and HLA-B alleles for most subjects in the first cohort. Broadly in line with IMGT annotations, most TCR beta V segments showed up in productive rearrangements about 87% or about 30% of the time in an earlier analysis of roughly 590 of the donors. Sequencing depth was assumed to be roughly uniform across donors in the presence/absence analyses, though that assumption may not hold. Compared with equally common non-associated chains, HLA-associated TCR beta chains in a later analysis were more clonally expanded and had lower generation probabilities. The study listed approximately 150 TCR beta chains as associated with cytomegalovirus. It was suggested by the authors that the approach could potentially be generalized to other disease states and immunological phenotypes. A later genetic analysis associated a missense DCLRE1C variant with V-gene and J-gene trimming of TCR beta chains, and an independent cohort replicated the association. In vitro tests confirmed that a few of the cytomegalovirus-associated TCR beta chains recognize cytomegalovirus antigens. The sequencing pipeline was judged likely to have produced a cluster of highly shared sequence variants as a technical artifact. A later analysis found that most CMV-associated TCR beta chains appeared HLA-restricted, with HLA associations seemingly driven largely by CMV exposure. Most TCR sequences were observed very rarely across donors, whereas some public TCRs were present in many individuals. In both the original and validation cohorts, the classifier was reported to diagnose cytomegalovirus status with high specificity and sensitivity. The 87-base-pair reads could not distinguish some IMGT-functional V segments, including TRBV6-2 and TRBV6-3, so those segments were excluded. Compared with the 666-donor mean, donors in an Asian-associated ancestry cluster had fewer N-insertions in productive TCRs, according to a later genetic analysis. In a later analysis, 16,951 TCR beta sequences were associated with specific HLA alleles at a false discovery rate of 0.05. This cohort had only TCR beta chains sequenced, and the lack of alpha or paired-chain data limited which features could be detected. Linkage disequilibrium might explain the correlated functional status among segregating V segments, but an unknown experimental factor could not be excluded.

The cohort was made up of 666 healthy bone marrow donors. At the time of sampling, all cohort members were nominally healthy, though unrecorded immune exposures were likely present. The donor tested CMV seronegative, placing the donor among the 300 to 400 seronegative members of the cohort. A peripheral blood sample was provided by each donor, and peripheral blood mononuclear cells were used for TCR beta sequencing. Genomic DNA was extracted from the blood cell samples with the Qiagen DNeasy Blood Extraction Kit. Preparation of the library involved the immunoSEQ multiplex PCR assay. For the multiplex PCR, a mixture combining 60 forward primers for TCR Vbeta segments and 13 reverse primers for TCR Jbeta segments was used. The CDR3 region of rearranged TCR beta genes was amplified from genomic DNA with a multiplex PCR assay. The amplified TCR beta libraries were sequenced on the Illumina HiSeq System as 87-base-pair reads. In the source study's methods: A later analysis tallied around 87 million unique TCR beta chains across the 666 repertoires, and approximately 9.9 million of those chains were shared by two or more donors. To remove PCR and sequencing errors, raw reads were error-corrected and collapsed into unique sequences using a nearest-neighbor algorithm that merged closely related sequences. Alignment of CDR3 sequences to IMGT reference sequences was used to assign V, D and J gene segments. Each retained sequence needed at least a six-nucleotide match to both a V gene segment and a J gene segment. Rearrangements were classified as productive when the CDR3 lacked stop codons and remained in frame with V and J, and all other rearrangements were classified as non-productive. CDR3 was defined according to IMGT convention as the region running from the second conserved V-encoded cysteine to the conserved J-encoded phenylalanine. In an earlier analysis of around 640 of the donors, sequences lacking an unambiguous match to a single V gene segment were excluded. In an earlier analysis of some 590 of the donors, a V segment was called functional when productive rearrangements were above 56.7%, and segregating when the standard deviation between donors exceeded 5%. A statistical classification framework was built to diagnose cytomegalovirus status from the catalog of TCR beta chain sequences. A later analysis assigned V and J genes by comparing TCR nucleotide sequences with IMGT/GENE-DB human TR gene sequences. In a later analysis, CDR3 sequences and most-parsimonious VDJ recombination scenarios were assigned using the TCRdist pipeline. In a later analysis, each TCR beta chain was defined by its CDR3 amino acid sequence together with its V-gene family, and reads lacking a unique V-gene family were excluded. To address suspected cross-contamination and a sequencing artifact, a later analysis removed roughly 580 highly shared, low-generation-probability nucleotide sequences. In a later analysis, a clonal expansion index for each public chain was calculated from normalized within-repertoire ranks of inferred template counts. A later analysis computed generation probabilities with a VDJ recombination model fitted to out-of-frame rearrangements, and checked the results against IGoR. Hypergeometric tests were used in a later analysis to score TCR-TCR, TCR-HLA and TCR-CMV co-occurrence, with a repertoire-size bias correction applied to the TCR pairs. A later analysis estimated false discovery rates by permuting HLA or CMV assignments 20 times. In a later analysis, co-occurring TCRs were grouped with DBSCAN, and TCRdist sequence similarity was added when clustering was performed within HLA-allele-positive subsets. Co-occurrence clustering excluded repertoires with fewer than 30,000 or more than 120,000 public chains, plus five with anomalous nucleotide sharing. This is the immuneACCESS table as TCRdb keeps it, with only in-frame sequences that have V and J called. A part of the clones is gone; compared with another copy, unresolved V genes explain less than half, and the rest is unexplained. V and J calls and clone size are copied from that table; D and trimming were computed from the DNA. The table for this sample lists some 54,000 clones; about three quarters of them were counted only once. 2.5% to 3% of the sample rests with the top ten.

This TCR came from a man aged 18 to 30 in good health and CMV-seronegative. The chain employs TRBV7-2 and TRBJ2-3; a tentative D match to TRBD1 spans 5 bases. Sequenced: PBMCs. The CDR3 is CASSFNQGSTDTQYF. In nucleotides, the sequence is TGTGCCAGCAGCTTCAATCAGGGAAGCACAGATACGCAGTATTTT.